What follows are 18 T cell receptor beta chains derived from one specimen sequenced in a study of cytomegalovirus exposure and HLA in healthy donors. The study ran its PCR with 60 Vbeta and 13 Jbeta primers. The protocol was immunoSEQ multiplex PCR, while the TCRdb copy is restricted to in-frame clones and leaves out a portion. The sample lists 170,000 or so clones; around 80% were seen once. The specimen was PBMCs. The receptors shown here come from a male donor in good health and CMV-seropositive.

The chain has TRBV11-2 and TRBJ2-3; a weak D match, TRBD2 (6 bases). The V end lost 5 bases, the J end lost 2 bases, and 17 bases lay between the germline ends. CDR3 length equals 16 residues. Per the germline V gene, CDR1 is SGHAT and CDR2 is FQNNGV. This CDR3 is CASSQLALRHTDTQYF. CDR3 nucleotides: TGTGCCAGCAGCCAACTAGCCCTACGCCACACAGATACGCAGTATTTT.

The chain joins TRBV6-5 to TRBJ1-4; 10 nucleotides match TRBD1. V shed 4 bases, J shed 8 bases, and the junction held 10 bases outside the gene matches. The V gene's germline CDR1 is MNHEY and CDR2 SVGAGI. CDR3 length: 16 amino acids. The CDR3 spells CASSSRQGAGREKLFF. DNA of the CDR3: TGTGCCAGCAGTTCCCGACAGGGGGCAGGACGGGAAAAACTGTTTTTT.

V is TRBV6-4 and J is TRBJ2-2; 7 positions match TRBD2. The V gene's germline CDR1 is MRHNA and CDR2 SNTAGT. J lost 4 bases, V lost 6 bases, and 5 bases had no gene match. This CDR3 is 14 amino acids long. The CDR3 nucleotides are TGTGCCAGCAGGCCACTAGCGCGCACCGGGGAGCTGTTTTTT. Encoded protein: CASRPLARTGELFF.

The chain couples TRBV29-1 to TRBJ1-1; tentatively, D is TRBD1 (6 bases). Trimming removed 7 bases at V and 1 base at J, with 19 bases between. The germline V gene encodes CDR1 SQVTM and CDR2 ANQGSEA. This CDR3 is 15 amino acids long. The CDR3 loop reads CSGWGRVQGNTEAFF. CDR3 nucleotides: TGCAGCGGTTGGGGGAGGGTACAGGGGAACACTGAAGCTTTCTTT.

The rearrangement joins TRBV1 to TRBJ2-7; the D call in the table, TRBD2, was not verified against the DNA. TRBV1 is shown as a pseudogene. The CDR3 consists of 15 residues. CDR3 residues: CTSRDGTQSSYEQYF. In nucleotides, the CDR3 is TGCACCAGCAGGGACGGGACTCAAAGCTCCTACGAGCAGTACTTC.

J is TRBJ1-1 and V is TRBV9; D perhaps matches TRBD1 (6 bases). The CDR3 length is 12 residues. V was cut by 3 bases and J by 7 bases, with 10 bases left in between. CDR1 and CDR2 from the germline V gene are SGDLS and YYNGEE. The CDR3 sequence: CASSEGGGEAFF. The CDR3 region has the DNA TGTGCCAGCAGCGAGGGGGGGGGTGAAGCTTTCTTT. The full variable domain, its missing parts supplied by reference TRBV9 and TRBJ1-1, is DSGVTQTPKHLITATGQRVTLRCSPRSGDLSVYWYQQSLDQGLQFLIQYYNGEERAKGNILERFSAQQFPDLHSELNLSSLELGDSALYFCASSEGGGEAFFGQGTRLTVV.

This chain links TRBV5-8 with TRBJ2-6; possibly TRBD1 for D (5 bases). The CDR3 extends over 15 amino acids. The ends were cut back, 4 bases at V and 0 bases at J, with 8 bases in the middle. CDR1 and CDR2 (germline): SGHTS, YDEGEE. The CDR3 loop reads CASSPGNSGANVLTF. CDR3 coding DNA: TGTGCCAGCAGCCCAGGGAACTCTGGGGCCAACGTCCTGACTTTC.

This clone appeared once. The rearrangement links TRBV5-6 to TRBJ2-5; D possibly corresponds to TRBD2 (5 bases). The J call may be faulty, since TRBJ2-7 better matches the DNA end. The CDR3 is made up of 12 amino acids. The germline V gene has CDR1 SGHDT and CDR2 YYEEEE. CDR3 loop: CASSLGGYEQYF. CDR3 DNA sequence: TGTGCCAGCAGCTTGGGAGGGTACGAGCAGTACTTC.

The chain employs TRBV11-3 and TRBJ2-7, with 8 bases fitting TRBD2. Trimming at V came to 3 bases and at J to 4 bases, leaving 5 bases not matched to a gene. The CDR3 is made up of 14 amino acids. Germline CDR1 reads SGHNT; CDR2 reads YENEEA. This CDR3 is CASSLAGGKYEQYF. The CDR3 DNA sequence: TGTGCCAGCAGCTTGGCGGGAGGCAAATACGAGCAGTACTTC.

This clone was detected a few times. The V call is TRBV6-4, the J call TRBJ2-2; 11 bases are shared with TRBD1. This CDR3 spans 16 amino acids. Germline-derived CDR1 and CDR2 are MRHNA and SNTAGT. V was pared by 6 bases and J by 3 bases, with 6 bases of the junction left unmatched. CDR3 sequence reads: CASSPTGQGDTGELFF. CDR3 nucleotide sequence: TGTGCCAGCAGCCCTACGGGACAGGGGGACACCGGGGAGCTGTTTTTT.

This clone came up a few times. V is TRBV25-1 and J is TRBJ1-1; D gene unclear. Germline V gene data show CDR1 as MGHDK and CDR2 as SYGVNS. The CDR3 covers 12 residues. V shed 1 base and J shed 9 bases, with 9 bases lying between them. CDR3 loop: CASSESAGKAFF. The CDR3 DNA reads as TGTGCCAGCAGTGAATCCGCGGGGAAAGCTTTCTTT. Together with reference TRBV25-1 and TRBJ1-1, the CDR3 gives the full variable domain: EADIYQTPRYLVIGTGKKITLECSQTMGHDKMYWYQQDPGMELHLIHYSYGVNSTEKGDLSSESTVSRIRTEHFPLTLESARPSHTSQYLCASSESAGKAFFGQGTRLTVV.

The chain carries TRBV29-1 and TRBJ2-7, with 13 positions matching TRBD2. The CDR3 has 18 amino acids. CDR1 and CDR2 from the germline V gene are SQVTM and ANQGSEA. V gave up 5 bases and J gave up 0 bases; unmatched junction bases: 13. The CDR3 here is CSVSRGRTSGSFSYEQYF. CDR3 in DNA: TGCAGCGTTTCCAGGGGCCGGACTAGCGGGAGCTTCTCCTACGAGCAGTACTTC.

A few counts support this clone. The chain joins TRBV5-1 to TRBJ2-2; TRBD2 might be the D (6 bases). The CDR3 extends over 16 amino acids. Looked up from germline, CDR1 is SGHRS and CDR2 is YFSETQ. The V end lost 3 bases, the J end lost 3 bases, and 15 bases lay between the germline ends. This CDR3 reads CASSSTGTSHTGELFF. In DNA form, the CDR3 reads TGCGCCAGCAGCTCAACTGGGACTTCCCACACCGGGGAGCTGTTTTTT.

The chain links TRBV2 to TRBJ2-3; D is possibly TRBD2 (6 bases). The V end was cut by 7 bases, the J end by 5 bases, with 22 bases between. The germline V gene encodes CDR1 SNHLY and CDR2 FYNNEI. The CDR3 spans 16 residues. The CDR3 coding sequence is TGTGCCAGCAATCCTCTAGCGTCCCTCCGGGTAGATACGCAGTATTTT. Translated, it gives CASNPLASLRVDTQYF.

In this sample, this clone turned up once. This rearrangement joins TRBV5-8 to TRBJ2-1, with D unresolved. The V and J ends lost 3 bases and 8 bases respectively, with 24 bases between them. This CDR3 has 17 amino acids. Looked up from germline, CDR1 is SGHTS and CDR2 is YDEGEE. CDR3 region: CASSSLRGGIGIHEQFF. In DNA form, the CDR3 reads TGTGCCAGCAGCTCCCTAAGAGGTGGTATCGGAATCCATGAGCAGTTCTTC.

The CDR3 nucleotides read TGTGCCAGCAGCTTAGTTCGGGGACAGGGGTTGTACGAGCAGTACTTC. Translating it yields CASSLVRGQGLYEQYF. The chain uses TRBV7-2 and TRBJ2-7, with 10 bases fitting TRBD1. This CDR3 is 16 amino acids long. The V gene's germline CDR1 is SGHTA and CDR2 FQGNSA. Trimming cost V 1 base and J 4 bases; bases outside gene matches: 7.

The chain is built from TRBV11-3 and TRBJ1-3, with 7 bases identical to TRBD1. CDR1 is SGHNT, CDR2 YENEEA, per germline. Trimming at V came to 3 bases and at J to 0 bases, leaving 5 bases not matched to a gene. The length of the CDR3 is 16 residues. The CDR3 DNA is TGTGCCAGCAGCTTGCTCGGGACAGACTCTGGAAACACCATATATTTT. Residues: CASSLLGTDSGNTIYF.

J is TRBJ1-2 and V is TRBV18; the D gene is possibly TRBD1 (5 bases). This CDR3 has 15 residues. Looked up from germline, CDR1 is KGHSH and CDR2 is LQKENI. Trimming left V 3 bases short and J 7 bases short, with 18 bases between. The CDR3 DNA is TGTGCCAGCTCACCGACTGACAGTTCTTATGGTGGCTACACCTTC. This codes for CASSPTDSSYGGYTF.